The text below deals with one TCR beta chain. What it binds is not known. Profiling relied on immunoSEQ multiplex PCR, and the TCRdb table lists in-frame clones only, not all of them. The table has fewer than 150,000 clones, around 89% seen once. These data come from a study of T cell responses to AZD1222 COVID-19 vaccine. V lost 5 bases and J lost 7; bases outside the gene matches: 11. CDR3 size: 16 residues. Germline V CDR1 and CDR2: SGHTA, FQGTGA. General study points: The sample set comprised mostly white British donors with more females, and clonal diversity was possibly underestimated. Spike-wide vaccine-associated CD4 TCRs dominated at 160-218 and 743-854.

This specimen was peripheral blood, taken 28 days after the second AZD1222 dose. The sequence was obtained from an adult who received the AZD1222 COVID-19 vaccine. The chain carries TRBV7-3 and TRBJ2-1; TRBD2 aligns across 10 bases. The CDR3 sequence is CASSNKASGSRNEQFF. In nucleotides, the CDR3 is TGTGCCAGCAGCAACAAAGCTAGCGGGAGTAGGAATGAGCAGTTCTTC.